This T cell receptor beta chain was documented in a study of blood T cell repertoires in COVID-19. Study-wide background: The samples span acute and convalescent COVID-19 from the United States, Italy and Spain. Sources were T cells, B-cell-depleted T cells, or PBMCs; the material itself was cDNA or gDNA.

Original handling: For nucleated cells, counts were estimated from reference gene primer amplification. TCRdb's table, derived via immunoSEQ multiplex PCR, lists solely in-frame clones and lacks some. V, J and clone size are those of that table, while D and trimming were read from the DNA. The table lists approximately 150,000 clones, 80% to 90% of them singletons, with less than 4% in the top ten. This receptor was taken from an older woman with active COVID-19. Sequenced input: peripheral blood.

CDR3 loop: CASSYTSGRWKETQYF. CDR3 bases: TGTGCCAGCAGCTACACTAGCGGGAGGTGGAAGGAGACCCAGTACTTC. The chain couples TRBV7-8 to TRBJ2-5, with TRBD2 identical over 12 bases. The germline CDR1 and CDR2 sequences are SGHVS and FQNEAQ. V trimming: 4 bases; J trimming: 5 bases; junction bases outside the gene matches: 8. The CDR3 is made up of 16 amino acids.